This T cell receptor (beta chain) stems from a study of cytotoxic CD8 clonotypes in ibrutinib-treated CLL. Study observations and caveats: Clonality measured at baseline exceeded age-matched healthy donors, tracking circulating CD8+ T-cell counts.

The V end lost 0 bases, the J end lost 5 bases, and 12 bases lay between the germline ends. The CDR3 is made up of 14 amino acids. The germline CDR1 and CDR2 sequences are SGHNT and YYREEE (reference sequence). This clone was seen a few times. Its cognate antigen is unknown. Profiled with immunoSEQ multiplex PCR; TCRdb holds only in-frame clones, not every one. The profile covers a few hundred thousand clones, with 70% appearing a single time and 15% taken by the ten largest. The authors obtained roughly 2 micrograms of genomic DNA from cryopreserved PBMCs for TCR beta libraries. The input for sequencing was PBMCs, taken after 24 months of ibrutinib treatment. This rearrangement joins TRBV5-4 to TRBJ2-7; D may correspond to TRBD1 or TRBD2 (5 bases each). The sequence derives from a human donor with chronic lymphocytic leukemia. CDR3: CASSLGGDRDEQYF. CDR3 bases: TGTGCCAGCAGCTTGGGTGGGGACCGGGACGAGCAGTACTTC. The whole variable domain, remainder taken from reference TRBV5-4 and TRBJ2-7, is ETGVTQSPTHLIKTRGQQVTLRCSSQSGHNTVSWYQQALGQGPQFIFQYYREEENGRGNFPPRFSGLQFPNYSSELNVNALELDDSALYLCASSLGGDRDEQYFGPGTRLTVT.